This TCR beta chain was documented in a study of T-cell reconstitution after alpha-beta-depleted transplantation in children. Whole-study findings and limits: Recipient T cells and thymic progenitors that survived were the source of the high TCRbeta diversity seen at day 60 in some patients. Several hundred rapidly expanded clones from non-depleted graft cells reportedly supplied alpha-beta T cells about two months post-transplant. Newly produced T cells mostly provided counts and TCRbeta diversity after one year, as hyperexpanded clones declined.

A note on this clonotype: Its target is not known.

The TCRbeta library was prepared with unique molecular identifiers. Using its own MiXCR run on the PCR reads, TCRdb lists one record per CDR3 protein. Of 550,000 to 800,000 distinct CDR3 sequences in the sample, less than 15% were seen once. V was pared by 7 bases and J by 6 bases, with 4 bases of the junction left unmatched. CDR3 length: 12 amino acids. Germline V gene data show CDR1 as MNHEY and CDR2 as SVGEGT. The clonotype was recovered from a girl aged 2-10 years with congenital amegakaryocytic thrombocytopenia, due to receive a stem cell transplant. The specimen comprised PBMCs, sampled before TCRalphabeta/CD19-depleted stem cell transplant. The chain employs TRBV6-2 or TRBV6-3 and TRBJ2-7; 9 nucleotides align to TRBD1. The CDR3 sequence: CASNTGGTEQYF. The CDR3 DNA reads as TGTGCCAGCAACACAGGGGGCACCGAGCAGTACTTC.